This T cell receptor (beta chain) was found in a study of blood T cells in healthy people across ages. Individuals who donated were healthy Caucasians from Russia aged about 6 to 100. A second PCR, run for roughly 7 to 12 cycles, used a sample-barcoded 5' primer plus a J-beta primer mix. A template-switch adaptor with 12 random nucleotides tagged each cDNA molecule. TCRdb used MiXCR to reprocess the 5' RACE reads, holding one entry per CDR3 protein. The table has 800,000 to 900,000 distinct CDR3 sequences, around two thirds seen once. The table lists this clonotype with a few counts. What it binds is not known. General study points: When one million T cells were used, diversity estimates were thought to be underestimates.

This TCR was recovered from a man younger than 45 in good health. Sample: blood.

The CDR3 loop reads CAISVLSGTDTDTQYF. CDR3 sequence (DNA): TGTGCCATCAGTGTCCTTTCAGGAACAGACACAGATACGCAGTATTTT. This chain uses TRBV10-3 with TRBJ2-3; no clear D. The germline V and J ends were trimmed by 4 bases and 2 bases, with 16 bases remaining between them. The CDR3 extends over 16 amino acids. Germline V lookup: CDR1 ENHRY, CDR2 SYGVKD.